This passage covers 32 T cell receptor beta chains from one sample sequenced in a study of blood T cells in healthy people across ages. For the second PCR, which ran for 7 to 11 cycles, a sample-barcoded 5' primer and a J-beta primer mix were used. A single record per CDR3 protein comes from TCRdb applying MiXCR to the 5' RACE reads. The repertoire holds about a million distinct CDR3 sequences, with roughly 48% as singletons. The specimen was blood. These receptors were obtained from a man aged 25-45 years in good health.

A few counts support this clonotype. The chain is built from TRBV5-1 and TRBJ2-1, with 7 nucleotides matching TRBD2. Germline values: CDR1 SGHRS, CDR2 YFSETQ. The CDR3 is 17 amino acids. The ends lost 0 bases at V and 4 bases at J; junction bases unmatched: 10. The CDR3 spells CASSLDVGGGPYNEQFF. In DNA, the CDR3 is TGCGCCAGCAGCTTGGATGTTGGCGGGGGTCCTTACAATGAGCAGTTCTTC.

The V call is TRBV12-3 or TRBV12-4, the J call TRBJ1-4; D ambiguous. Trimming shortened V by 2 bases and J by 0 bases, and 7 bases separated the two germline ends. The CDR3 has 15 residues. CDR3 sequence (DNA): TGTGCCAGCAGTTTAATGGGGACAACTAATGAAAAACTGTTTTTT. Its translation: CASSLMGTTNEKLFF.

CDR3 in DNA: TGCGCCAGCAGCCATACTCGGGGACAGGGTTACGAGCAGTACTTC. Protein: CASSHTRGQGYEQYF. This chain uses TRBV4-1 with TRBJ2-7; 9 nucleotides agree with TRBD1. Trimming cost V 3 bases and J 4 bases; bases outside gene matches: 7. Germline V CDR1 and CDR2: MGHRA, YSYEKL. There are 15 residues in the CDR3.

V is TRBV7-9 and J is TRBJ1-3, with D possibly TRBD1 on 5 matching bases. Looked up from germline, CDR1 is SEHNR and CDR2 is FQNEAQ (reference sequence). The CDR3 has 16 amino acids. V dropped 1 base and J dropped 3 bases, with 13 bases sitting between them. The CDR3 here is CASSLVSGGLGNTIYF. CDR3 bases: TGTGCCAGCAGCTTAGTATCTGGGGGACTTGGAAACACCATATATTTT. Combining the CDR3 with reference TRBV7-9 and TRBJ1-3 gives the whole variable domain DTGVSQNPRHKITKRGQNVTFRCDPISEHNRLYWYRQTLGQGPEFLTYFQNEAQLEKSRLLSDRFSAERPKGSFSTLEIQRTEQGDSAMYLCASSLVSGGLGNTIYFGEGSWLTVV.

This clonotype was observed a few times. One end of the junction does not line up with germline, which may come from a read error. The chain uses TRBV12-3 or TRBV12-4 and TRBJ2-7, with 7 bases lining up with TRBD2. The CDR3 is 12 residues long. CDR3 sequence reads: CASSTGLYEQYF. Here the CDR3 DNA reads TGCGCCAGCAGCACGGGACTATACGAGCAGTACTTC.

This clonotype was recorded a few times. This chain connects TRBV18 to TRBJ1-4; D is undetermined. The CDR3 has 13 residues. Trimming removed 3 bases at V and 3 bases at J, with 5 bases between. CDR1 is KGHSH and CDR2 is LQKENI in the germline V gene. CDR3 sequence: CASSPQANEKLFF. In DNA, the CDR3 is TGTGCCAGCTCACCCCAAGCTAATGAAAAACTGTTTTTT.

The sample holds a few counts of this clonotype. The chain combines TRBV3-1 with TRBJ2-7; D call uncertain. Germline V gives CDR1 LGHDT, CDR2 YNNKEL (reference sequence). Trimming cost V 1 base and J 2 bases, with 12 bases left between them. The CDR3 has 15 amino acids. The CDR3 sequence is CASSQGQITTYEQYF. DNA for the CDR3: TGTGCCAGCAGCCAAGGGCAGATAACCACCTACGAGCAGTACTTC.

This chain links TRBV4-2 with TRBJ2-3; a weak D match, TRBD2 (6 bases). The CDR3 has 18 residues. Germline loops: CDR1 LGHNA, CDR2 YNFKEQ. Deletions cut 0 bases from V and 6 bases from J, with 22 bases between. The CDR3 region is CASSQDLSVDGEADTQYF. CDR3 nucleotide sequence: TGTGCCAGCAGCCAAGATCTCTCGGTAGATGGGGAGGCGGATACGCAGTATTTT.

The chain carries TRBV7-2 and TRBJ1-5; D is uncertain. With 6 bases removed from V and 2 bases from J, the gap between germline ends came to 8 bases. The CDR3 covers 13 residues. The germline V gene has CDR1 SGHTA and CDR2 FQGNSA. This CDR3 reads CASSIARNQPQHF. CDR3 DNA sequence: TGTGCCAGCAGTATAGCACGCAATCAGCCCCAGCATTTT.

The chain couples TRBV13 to TRBJ2-4; D is ambiguous. The CDR3 consists of 17 residues. Trimming removed 6 bases at V and 6 bases at J, with 24 bases between. Germline CDR1 is PRHDT and CDR2 is FYEKMQ (reference sequence). The CDR3: CASSEGYGLPNRNIQYF. CDR3 nucleotide sequence: TGTGCCAGCAGTGAAGGGTACGGCTTACCCAACCGAAACATTCAGTACTTC.

J is TRBJ2-1 and V is TRBV5-1; 8 bases fit TRBD2. CDR1 SGHRS and CDR2 YFSETQ come from the germline V gene. The trim removed 3 bases at V and 10 bases at J, leaving 12 bases unmatched. CDR3 length: 15 residues. CDR3 in DNA: TGCGCCAGCAGCTACGACGCCTTAAGCGGGGGCGAGCAGTTCTTC. Translation gives CASSYDALSGGEQFF.

V and J are TRBV7-2 and TRBJ2-3; D ambiguous. Germline V lookup: CDR1 SGHTA, CDR2 FQGNSA. This CDR3 contains 16 residues. The V end was cut by 3 bases, the J end by 0 bases, with 13 bases between. This CDR3 is CASSFVRGSSTDTQYF. As DNA, the CDR3 is TGTGCCAGCAGCTTCGTCCGTGGGTCCAGCACAGATACGCAGTATTTT. Supplemented by reference TRBV7-2 and TRBJ2-3, the full variable domain reads GAGVSQSPSNKVTEKGKDVELRCDPISGHTALYWYRQSLGQGLEFLIYFQGNSAPDKSGLPSDRFSAERTGGSVSTLTIQRTQQEDSAVYLCASSFVRGSSTDTQYFGPGTRLTVL.

V is TRBV20-1 and J is TRBJ2-1; 11 positions agree with TRBD2. V lost 6 bases and J lost 1; bases outside the gene matches: 2. CDR1 and CDR2 from the germline V gene are DFQATT and SNEGSKA (reference sequence). The CDR3 consists of 14 residues. The CDR3 DNA sequence: TGCAGTGCAGTAGCGGGGGGGTCCTACAATGAGCAGTTCTTC. It encodes CSAVAGGSYNEQFF.

The rearrangement links TRBV5-1 to TRBJ2-5; tentatively, D is TRBD1 (6 bases). Germline values: CDR1 SGHRS, CDR2 YFSETQ. This CDR3 contains 13 residues. V gave up 4 bases and J gave up 4 bases, with 11 bases separating them. The CDR3 reads CASSGTTAETQYF. In DNA form, the CDR3 reads TGCGCCAGCAGCGGGACAACCGCAGAGACCCAGTACTTC.

This clonotype was seen only a few times. The chain is built from TRBV5-1 and TRBJ1-2; D gene unclear. CDR1 and CDR2 from the germline V gene are SGHRS and YFSETQ. The CDR3 covers 13 residues. Trimming left V 4 bases short and J 7 bases short, with 14 bases between. The CDR3 sequence is CASSPYGQVGYTF. In DNA, the CDR3 is TGCGCCAGCAGCCCGTACGGTCAAGTTGGCTACACCTTC.

There are a few counts of this clonotype. The rearrangement links TRBV4-2 to TRBJ1-2, with 7 bases aligning to TRBD1. Germline CDR1 reads LGHNA; CDR2 reads YNFKEQ. V lost 0 bases, J lost 4 bases, and 8 bases stayed unmatched. The CDR3 contains 16 residues. The DNA of the CDR3 is TGTGCCAGCAGCCAAGACTCTGCCGGGACAGCCTATGGCTACACCTTC. Protein: CASSQDSAGTAYGYTF.

Only a few counts were recorded for this clonotype. The rearrangement uses TRBV29-1 and TRBJ2-5; no definite D call. Germline V gene data show CDR1 as SQVTM and CDR2 as ANQGSEA. The CDR3 is 13 amino acids. The ends were cut back, 1 base at V and 7 bases at J, with 13 bases in the middle. The CDR3: CSVEGPHEGTQYF. The CDR3 DNA sequence: TGCAGCGTTGAAGGCCCCCACGAAGGGACCCAGTACTTC. Using reference TRBV29-1 and TRBJ2-5 for the parts outside the CDR3, the full variable domain is SAVISQKPSRDICQRGTSLTIQCQVDSQVTMMFWYRQQPGQSLTLIATANQGSEATYESGFVIDKFPISRPNLTFSTLTVSNMSPEDSSIYLCSVEGPHEGTQYFGPGTRLLVL.

The chain uses TRBV7-8 and TRBJ1-2; unclear D gene. The CDR3 is made up of 14 amino acids. V was shortened by 0 bases and J by 2 bases, with 7 bases between the two germline ends. Germline V lookup: CDR1 SGHVS, CDR2 FQNEAQ. CDR3: CASSLALENYGYTF. The CDR3 DNA sequence: TGTGCCAGCAGCTTAGCGCTGGAAAACTATGGCTACACCTTC.

In its sample, this clonotype was seen a few times. This rearrangement joins TRBV28 to TRBJ1-2, with D unresolved. The CDR3 is 15 residues long. From germline, CDR1 is MDHEN and CDR2 SYDVKM. V was trimmed by 4 bases and J by 4 bases, leaving 16 bases between them. The CDR3 DNA follows: TGTGCCAGCAGTTCCCCAGGTCGCAGTTCCTATGGCTACACCTTC. Residues: CASSSPGRSSYGYTF.

The rearrangement joins TRBV5-1 to TRBJ2-3; 11 nucleotides align to TRBD2. The ends lost 4 bases at V and 5 bases at J; junction bases unmatched: 6. Germline CDR1 SGHRS, CDR2 YFSETQ. The CDR3 is 15 amino acids. CDR3 in amino acids: CASSISGGAGDTQYF. The CDR3 region has the DNA TGCGCCAGCAGCATTAGCGGGGGGGCCGGAGATACGCAGTATTTT.

The chain recombines TRBV5-1 with TRBJ2-3; possibly TRBD1 for D (6 bases). V was clipped by 0 bases and J by 6 bases, with 20 bases between them. The CDR3 loop spans 17 amino acids. In germline, CDR1 is SGHRS, CDR2 YFSETQ. The DNA of the CDR3 is TGCGCCAGCAGCTTGGGAGTATGGGCAGGGGCGGCCGATACGCAGTATTTT. Its translation is CASSLGVWAGAADTQYF.

Only a few counts were recorded for this clonotype. V and J are TRBV7-9 and TRBJ2-5; tentative D call: TRBD1 (6 bases). Trimming cost V 1 base and J 4 bases, with 10 bases left between them. CDR1 and CDR2 (germline): SEHNR, FQNEAQ (reference sequence). This CDR3 is 14 amino acids long. This chain's CDR3 is CASSLDQTGETQYF. In DNA form, the CDR3 reads TGTGCCAGCAGCTTAGATCAGACAGGAGAGACCCAGTACTTC. The whole variable domain, filled in from reference TRBV7-9 and TRBJ2-5, reads DTGVSQNPRHKITKRGQNVTFRCDPISEHNRLYWYRQTLGQGPEFLTYFQNEAQLEKSRLLSDRFSAERPKGSFSTLEIQRTEQGDSAMYLCASSLDQTGETQYFGPGTRLLVL.

The rearrangement links TRBV9 to TRBJ2-7, with 9 positions matching TRBD1. Germline V gene data show CDR1 as SGDLS and CDR2 as YYNGEE. Losses at the gene ends were 6 bases for V and 2 bases for J; bases not matched to a gene: 6. This CDR3 contains 14 residues. The CDR3 reads CASNIGTGTYEQYF. The CDR3 DNA follows: TGTGCCAGCAACATCGGGACAGGGACCTACGAGCAGTACTTC.

This chain joins TRBV4-3 and TRBJ2-4; tentatively, D is TRBD2 (6 bases). Germline assignment: CDR1 LGHNA and CDR2 YSLEER. Trimming removed 0 bases from V and 0 bases from J, with 15 bases in between. The CDR3 has 18 residues. CDR3 sequence: CASSQDGLARLAKNIQYF. Written as DNA, the CDR3 is TGCGCCAGCAGCCAAGATGGGCTAGCGAGGCTAGCCAAAAACATTCAGTACTTC.

The gene calls are TRBV7-9 and TRBJ1-4, with D unclear. This CDR3 region has 13 residues. Germline V gene sequence: CDR1 SEHNR, CDR2 FQNEAQ (reference sequence). V lost 3 bases and J lost 5, with 7 bases in between. CDR3 nucleotide sequence: TGTGCCAGCAGCTTCAGCTCCAATGAAAAACTGTTTTTT. It is translated as CASSFSSNEKLFF.

This chain links TRBV2 with TRBJ2-7; D uncertain. The CDR3 runs 14 residues. Germline values: CDR1 SNHLY, CDR2 FYNNEI. Trimming took 3 bases from V and 3 from J, leaving 12 bases between them. In DNA, the CDR3 is TGTGCCAGCAGTGATCCAGGTGAAAGCTACGAGCAGTACTTC. Amino acids: CASSDPGESYEQYF. Supplemented by reference TRBV2 and TRBJ2-7, the full variable domain reads EPEVTQTPSHQVTQMGQEVILRCVPISNHLYFYWYRQILGQKVEFLVSFYNNEISEKSEIFDDQFSVERPDGSNFTLKIRSTKLEDSAMYFCASSDPGESYEQYFGPGTRLTVT.

The chain uses TRBV3-1 and TRBJ2-3; TRBD2 agrees at 11 bases. CDR1 and CDR2 from the germline V gene are LGHDT and YNNKEL (reference sequence). V shed 4 bases and J 3 bases; nucleotides not matched to a gene: 6. CDR3 size: 16 residues. The CDR3 DNA sequence: TGTGCCAGCAGCCGCCCGACTAGCGGGGTTACAGATACGCAGTATTTT. Protein sequence: CASSRPTSGVTDTQYF.

This sequence joins TRBV20-1 and TRBJ2-1, with D maybe TRBD2 (5 bases). The V gene's germline CDR1 is DFQATT and CDR2 SNEGSKA (reference sequence). V lost 4 bases and J 3 bases, leaving 19 bases between the germline ends. This CDR3 has 16 residues. This chain's CDR3 is CSAKSSSRVFYNEQFF. The CDR3 DNA follows: TGCAGTGCTAAATCCTCTAGCCGGGTATTCTACAATGAGCAGTTCTTC.

This sequence joins TRBV12-3 or TRBV12-4 and TRBJ1-1, with a possible D match to TRBD1 (5 bases). V gave up 3 bases and J gave up 7 bases, with 12 bases separating them. The CDR3 length is 13 residues. This CDR3 is CASSFLDGGEAFF. The CDR3 DNA sequence: TGTGCCAGCAGTTTTCTCGACGGGGGTGAAGCTTTCTTT.

The chain is built from TRBV28 and TRBJ2-7; TRBD1 aligns across 11 bases. The germline CDR1 and CDR2 sequences are MDHEN and SYDVKM. With 5 bases clipped from V and 2 bases from J, the junction kept 8 bases outside the gene matches. The CDR3 has 16 amino acids. CDR3 region: CASSLGQGEKTYEQYF. The CDR3 DNA reads as TGTGCCAGCAGTCTGGGACAGGGGGAAAAAACCTACGAGCAGTACTTC. Using reference TRBV28 and TRBJ2-7 for the parts outside the CDR3, the full variable domain is DVKVTQSSRYLVKRTGEKVFLECVQDMDHENMFWYRQDPGLGLRLIYFSYDVKMKEKGDIPEGYSVSREKKERFSLILESASTNQTSMYLCASSLGQGEKTYEQYFGPGTRLTVT.

This clonotype appeared a few times. The chain combines TRBV12-5 with TRBJ2-3; TRBD1 might be the D (6 bases). Germline CDR1 and CDR2: LGHNT and FRNRAP. Trimming took 7 bases from V and 2 from J, leaving 13 bases between them. The CDR3 has 14 residues. The CDR3: CASASGQNTDTQYF. The CDR3 nucleotides are TGTGCTAGTGCCTCGGGACAAAACACAGATACGCAGTATTTT.

The rearrangement uses TRBV3-1 and TRBJ1-2; D unresolved. The V and J ends lost 0 bases and 8 bases respectively, with 10 bases between them. The length of the CDR3 is 13 residues. CDR1 and CDR2 (germline): LGHDT, YNNKEL (reference sequence). The CDR3 DNA reads as TGTGCCAGCAGCCAAGAGTACGAGCGCGGCTACACCTTC. It codes for CASSQEYERGYTF.